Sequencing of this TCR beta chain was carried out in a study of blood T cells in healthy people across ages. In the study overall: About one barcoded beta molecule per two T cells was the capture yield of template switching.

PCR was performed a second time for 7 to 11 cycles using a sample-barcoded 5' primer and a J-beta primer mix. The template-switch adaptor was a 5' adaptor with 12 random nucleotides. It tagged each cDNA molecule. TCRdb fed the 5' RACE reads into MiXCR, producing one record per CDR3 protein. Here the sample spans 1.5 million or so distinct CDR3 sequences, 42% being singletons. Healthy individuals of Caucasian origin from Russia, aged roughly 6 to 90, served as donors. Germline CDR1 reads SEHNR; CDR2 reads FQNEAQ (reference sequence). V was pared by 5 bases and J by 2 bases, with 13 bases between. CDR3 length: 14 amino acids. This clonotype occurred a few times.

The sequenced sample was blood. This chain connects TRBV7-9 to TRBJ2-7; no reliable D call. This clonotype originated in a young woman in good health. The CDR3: CASSPPWVPYEQYF. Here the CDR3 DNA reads TGTGCCAGCAGCCCCCCTTGGGTTCCCTACGAGCAGTACTTC.